The sequence of this TCR beta chain was determined in a study of T cell responses to AZD1222 COVID-19 vaccine. General observations from the study: Among vaccine-associated CD4 TCRs, coverage spanned spike, with dominance at 160-218 and 743-854. Donors were mostly white British, more females; clonal diversity possibly underestimated. Scientists sampled the repertoires only once the peak T cell response had passed. A reported finding is that nearly half of spike-specific TCRs target unmutated variant regions.

This CDR3 is 15 amino acids long. Germline CDR1 is SGHNT and CDR2 is YYREEE (reference sequence). V was pared by 1 base and J by 0 bases, with 5 bases between. As concerns this clone: Its antigen is currently unknown.

Method: immunoSEQ multiplex PCR; TCRdb's copy keeps in-frame clones and lacks some. The sample lists 140,000 or so clones, over 75% occurring once. Here the sequenced sample was peripheral blood, taken 28 days after the second dose of the MenACWY control vaccine. This chain links TRBV5-4 with TRBJ2-6; D uncertain. The clonotype was recovered from an adult who received the MenACWY meningococcal vaccine as a control. CDR3 DNA: TGTGCCAGCAGCTTGAGGGCCTCTGGGGCCAACGTCCTGACTTTC. Protein sequence: CASSLRASGANVLTF.